A single sample gave rise to the 26 T cell receptor beta chains below, sequenced in a study of CD8 T cells in Susac syndrome. It was with random hexamers that 0.5 to 1 ug RNA was reverse transcribed. A single record per CDR3 protein comes from TCRdb applying MiXCR to the immunoSEQ multiplex PCR reads. Of roughly 190,000 distinct CDR3 sequences listed, around nine tenths are singletons. The sequenced sample was CD4+ T cells from PBMCs. The receptors shown here come from a human donor with Susac syndrome.

The chain links TRBV9 to TRBJ2-3; 8 nucleotides line up with TRBD2. Per germline, CDR1 SGDLS and CDR2 YYNGEE. The ends lost 3 bases at V and 4 bases at J; junction bases unmatched: 4. CDR3 size: 14 residues. Written as DNA, the CDR3 is TGTGCCAGCAGCGATGGGACTAGATCAGATACGCAGTATTTT. The encoded protein is CASSDGTRSDTQYF.

V gene TRBV28 combines with J gene TRBJ1-5, with no clear D. V was shortened by 2 bases and J by 7 bases, with 12 bases between the two germline ends. CDR1 MDHEN and CDR2 SYDVKM come from the germline V gene. CDR3 length equals 14 residues. The CDR3 loop reads CASSLSDPGQPQHF. CDR3 DNA sequence: TGTGCCAGCAGTTTAAGCGACCCTGGGCAGCCCCAGCATTTT. Supplemented by reference TRBV28 and TRBJ1-5, the full variable domain reads DVKVTQSSRYLVKRTGEKVFLECVQDMDHENMFWYRQDPGLGLRLIYFSYDVKMKEKGDIPEGYSVSREKKERFSLILESASTNQTSMYLCASSLSDPGQPQHFGDGTRLSIL.

The V call is TRBV7-2, the J call TRBJ2-7, with 10 bases fitting TRBD2. The CDR3 runs 14 residues. Germline V gene lookup returns CDR1 SGHTA and CDR2 FQGNSA. J lost 2 bases, V lost 3 bases, and 1 base had no gene match. This CDR3 reads CASSFSGGTYEQYF. In DNA form, the CDR3 reads TGTGCCAGCAGCTTTAGCGGGGGGACCTACGAGCAGTACTTC.

The genes are TRBV18 and TRBJ2-3; no definite D call. Germline V gene lookup returns CDR1 KGHSH and CDR2 LQKENI. Trimming removed 7 bases from V and 0 bases from J, with 5 bases in between. CDR3 size: 12 residues. The DNA for the CDR3 is TGTGCCAGCTATAAAAGCACAGATACGCAGTATTTT. As protein: CASYKSTDTQYF.

V is TRBV24-1 and J is TRBJ2-5; D not resolved. Germline lookup yields CDR1 KGHDR and CDR2 SFDVKD. This CDR3 contains 13 residues. V shed 4 bases and J shed 1 base, with 6 bases lying between them. The CDR3 DNA reads TGTGCCACCAGTGAGCCCCCCCAAGAGACCCAGTACTTC. It codes for CATSEPPQETQYF.

The rearrangement links TRBV20-1 to TRBJ1-5; D gene ambiguous. The CDR3 is 15 amino acids. Looked up from germline, CDR1 is DFQATT and CDR2 is SNEGSKA (reference sequence). V lost 1 base to trimming and J lost 7 bases, with 17 bases between them. CDR3 DNA sequence: TGCAGTGCTAGAGGATCCAGTGGGATAGGGCAGCCCCAGCATTTT. It encodes CSARGSSGIGQPQHF.

The chain has TRBV27 and TRBJ2-2; D may correspond to TRBD1 or TRBD2 (6 bases each). Trimming left V 6 bases short and J 2 bases short, with 16 bases between. From germline, CDR1 is MNHEY and CDR2 SMNVEV (reference sequence). This CDR3 is built from 16 residues. The CDR3, as DNA: TGTGCCAGCAGAGAACTAGGGGGGCGAAACACCGGGGAGCTGTTTTTT. This sequence encodes CASRELGGRNTGELFF.

The chain combines TRBV5-1 with TRBJ2-5, with a possible D match to TRBD1 (5 bases). Per germline, CDR1 SGHRS and CDR2 YFSETQ. The CDR3 has 13 amino acids. V lost 0 bases, J lost 3 bases, and 6 bases lay in between. This CDR3 is CASSLVGEETQYF. CDR3 DNA sequence: TGCGCCAGCAGCTTGGTAGGGGAAGAGACCCAGTACTTC.

The chain employs TRBV29-1 and TRBJ2-3; TRBD2 agrees at 11 bases. The CDR3 runs 14 residues. Germline V gives CDR1 SQVTM, CDR2 ANQGSEA. J gave up 3 bases and V 7 bases, and 6 bases lay outside the gene matches. The CDR3 region has the DNA TGCAGCGCTACTAGCGGGGGCCAGACAGATACGCAGTATTTT. Protein sequence: CSATSGGQTDTQYF.

This chain links TRBV5-4 with TRBJ2-3; 8 bases fit TRBD1. V shed 4 bases and J 1 base; nucleotides not matched to a gene: 5. The germline V gene has CDR1 SGHNT and CDR2 YYREEE (reference sequence). This CDR3 has 15 residues. CDR3 loop: CASSAPGQGTDTQYF. Written as DNA, the CDR3 is TGTGCCAGCAGCGCCCCGGGACAGGGCACAGATACGCAGTATTTT.

V is TRBV2 and J is TRBJ2-1; perhaps TRBD2 as D (6 bases). Germline values: CDR1 SNHLY, CDR2 FYNNEI. The CDR3 contains 12 residues. Trimming pared 6 bases from V and 6 bases from J, leaving 9 bases between. CDR3 in DNA: TGTGCCAGCAGAACGGAGGGCAATGAGCAGTTCTTC. Translation gives CASRTEGNEQFF. Complete variable domain (other parts from reference TRBV2 and TRBJ2-1): EPEVTQTPSHQVTQMGQEVILRCVPISNHLYFYWYRQILGQKVEFLVSFYNNEISEKSEIFDDQFSVERPDGSNFTLKIRSTKLEDSAMYFCASRTEGNEQFFGPGTRLTVL.

The chain combines TRBV7-2 with TRBJ2-7; a weak D match, TRBD2 (6 bases). This CDR3 has 16 residues. V was pared by 4 bases and J by 2 bases, with 18 bases between. Germline-derived CDR1 and CDR2 are SGHTA and FQGNSA. In nucleotides, the CDR3 is TGTGCCAGCAGCTCCCTTGGCGGGATGGGACCCTACGAGCAGTACTTC. Its protein product is CASSSLGGMGPYEQYF.

The chain recombines TRBV11-2 with TRBJ2-7, with D unresolved. V lost 2 bases, J lost 3 bases, and 5 bases lay in between. The CDR3 runs 12 residues. Germline CDR1 reads SGHAT; CDR2 reads FQNNGV. Here the CDR3 DNA reads TGTGCCAGCAGCTTAACGAGCTACGAGCAGTACTTC. This encodes CASSLTSYEQYF. The full variable domain, with the rest looked up from reference TRBV11-2 and TRBJ2-7, is EAGVAQSPRYKIIEKRQSVAFWCNPISGHATLYWYQQILGQGPKLLIQFQNNGVVDDSQLPKDRFSAERLKGVDSTLKIQPAKLEDSAVYLCASSLTSYEQYFGPGTRLTVT.

This chain links TRBV20-1 with TRBJ2-7, with 12 positions matching TRBD2. Germline V gives CDR1 DFQATT, CDR2 SNEGSKA (reference sequence). CDR3 length: 15 amino acids. J was trimmed by 1 base and V by 6 bases; bases with no gene match: 7. The CDR3 nucleotides are TGCAGTGCCACAGAGACTAGCGGGAGATCCTACGAGCAGTACTTC. Its protein is CSATETSGRSYEQYF.

The gene calls are TRBV18 and TRBJ2-1; 8 bases agree with TRBD2. Germline CDR1 and CDR2: KGHSH and LQKENI. The CDR3 has 14 amino acids. V trimming: 5 bases; J trimming: 4 bases; junction bases outside the gene matches: 4. The CDR3 region is CASSLAGLYNEQFF. CDR3 bases: TGTGCCAGCTCATTAGCGGGATTATACAATGAGCAGTTCTTC.

This sequence joins TRBV28 and TRBJ2-3, with unresolved D. The CDR3 has 11 residues. V dropped 8 bases and J dropped 3 bases, with 6 bases sitting between them. Germline loops: CDR1 MDHEN, CDR2 SYDVKM. CDR3 sequence: CASFSTDTQYF. CDR3 nucleotides: TGTGCCAGCTTTTCAACAGATACGCAGTATTTT.

The chain is built from TRBV3-1 and TRBJ1-3, with a possible D match to TRBD1 (5 bases). Germline V gene data show CDR1 as LGHDT and CDR2 as YNNKEL (reference sequence). The CDR3 runs 14 residues. V was trimmed by 4 bases and J by 0 bases, leaving 7 bases between them. This chain's CDR3 is CASSLGHSGNTIYF. CDR3 DNA: TGTGCCAGCAGCCTAGGACACTCTGGAAACACCATATATTTT.

The gene calls are TRBV5-1 and TRBJ2-6, with TRBD1 matching over 9 bases. The CDR3 is 20 amino acids. J lost 0 bases, V lost 5 bases, and 15 bases had no gene match. In germline, CDR1 is SGHRS, CDR2 YFSETQ. This chain's CDR3 is CASRDIRRDRAASGANVLTF. DNA for the CDR3: TGCGCCAGCAGAGACATCCGCCGGGACAGGGCAGCCTCTGGGGCCAACGTCCTGACTTTC. The whole variable domain, remainder taken from reference TRBV5-1 and TRBJ2-6, is KAGVTQTPRYLIKTRGQQVTLSCSPISGHRSVSWYQQTPGQGLQFLFEYFSETQRNKGNFPGRFSGRQFSNSRSEMNVSTLELGDSALYLCASRDIRRDRAASGANVLTFGAGSRLTVL.

This clonotype was recorded only once. The chain recombines TRBV7-2 with TRBJ2-5, with D tentatively TRBD2 (5 bases). Trimming pared 4 bases from V and 2 bases from J, leaving 11 bases between. Per the germline V gene, CDR1 is SGHTA and CDR2 is FQGNSA. The CDR3 runs 14 residues. Here the CDR3 DNA reads TGTGCCAGCAGCTCACTTACTAGTCAAGAGACCCAGTACTTC. Translated: CASSSLTSQETQYF. The variable domain in full, completed from reference TRBV7-2 and TRBJ2-5, reads GAGVSQSPSNKVTEKGKDVELRCDPISGHTALYWYRQSLGQGLEFLIYFQGNSAPDKSGLPSDRFSAERTGGSVSTLTIQRTQQEDSAVYLCASSSLTSQETQYFGPGTRLLVL.

The genes are TRBV10-3 and TRBJ1-4; 12 nucleotides match TRBD1. The CDR3 sequence is 15 residues long. The V and J ends lost 6 bases and 8 bases, in that order; junction bases with no gene match: 7. Germline CDR1 is ENHRY and CDR2 is SYGVKD. The CDR3 DNA sequence: TGTGCCATCAGCAGGGGGGACAGGGGGCCGGAAAAACTGTTTTTT. This sequence encodes CAISRGDRGPEKLFF.

This clonotype was found once. The rearrangement joins TRBV20-1 to TRBJ2-7, with TRBD1 identical over 8 bases. CDR1 DFQATT and CDR2 SNEGSKA come from the germline V gene (reference sequence). This CDR3 has 13 amino acids. The ends lost 3 bases at V and 1 base at J; junction bases unmatched: 2. The CDR3 DNA reads TGCAGTGCTAGGACAGGGGCGTCCTACGAGCAGTACTTC. As protein: CSARTGASYEQYF.

This chain uses TRBV7-8 with TRBJ2-2, with D possibly being TRBD2 (6 bases). The germline gives CDR1 SGHVS, CDR2 FQNEAQ. V was trimmed by 1 base and J by 3 bases, leaving 12 bases between them. The CDR3 extends over 16 amino acids. Here the CDR3 reads CASSLVGSGDTGELFF. The CDR3 bases are TGTGCCAGCAGCTTAGTAGGTAGCGGAGACACCGGGGAGCTGTTTTTT.

The gene calls are TRBV6-5 and TRBJ2-2; 8 nucleotides line up with TRBD1. The CDR3 is 15 residues long. The V and J ends lost 6 bases and 8 bases, in that order; junction bases with no gene match: 11. Germline assignment: CDR1 MNHEY and CDR2 SVGAGI. CDR3 bases: TGTGCCAGCAGACCTCCGGGACAGGTCTTAGGGGAGCTGTTTTTT. Residues: CASRPPGQVLGELFF.

This clonotype has more than one count but fewer than ten. The CDR3 loop reads CASSLEYTDTQYF. The CDR3 region has the DNA TGTGCCAGCAGCCTGGAATATACAGATACGCAGTATTTT. The chain recombines TRBV7-2 with TRBJ2-3; no reliable D call. The CDR3 runs 13 residues. V lost 5 bases and J 3 bases, leaving 9 bases between the germline ends. Germline V CDR1 and CDR2: SGHTA, FQGNSA.

This chain connects TRBV20-1 to TRBJ1-6, with D maybe TRBD1 (5 bases). This CDR3 region has 14 residues. V lost 1 base and J 8 bases, leaving 12 bases between the germline ends. Germline CDR1 and CDR2: DFQATT and SNEGSKA (reference sequence). The CDR3 DNA sequence: TGCAGTGCTAGAGTCCCGGGACGGGATTCACCCCTCCACTTT. Its protein product is CSARVPGRDSPLHF.

The rearrangement joins TRBV5-4 to TRBJ2-1; the match to TRBD2 covers 12 bases. CDR1 is SGHNT, CDR2 YYREEE, per germline (reference sequence). The ends lost 3 bases at V and 6 bases at J; junction bases unmatched: 7. The CDR3 is 16 residues long. The CDR3 spells CASSSMLAGGPNEQFF. The DNA for the CDR3 is TGTGCCAGCAGCTCGATGCTAGCGGGGGGGCCCAATGAGCAGTTCTTC.